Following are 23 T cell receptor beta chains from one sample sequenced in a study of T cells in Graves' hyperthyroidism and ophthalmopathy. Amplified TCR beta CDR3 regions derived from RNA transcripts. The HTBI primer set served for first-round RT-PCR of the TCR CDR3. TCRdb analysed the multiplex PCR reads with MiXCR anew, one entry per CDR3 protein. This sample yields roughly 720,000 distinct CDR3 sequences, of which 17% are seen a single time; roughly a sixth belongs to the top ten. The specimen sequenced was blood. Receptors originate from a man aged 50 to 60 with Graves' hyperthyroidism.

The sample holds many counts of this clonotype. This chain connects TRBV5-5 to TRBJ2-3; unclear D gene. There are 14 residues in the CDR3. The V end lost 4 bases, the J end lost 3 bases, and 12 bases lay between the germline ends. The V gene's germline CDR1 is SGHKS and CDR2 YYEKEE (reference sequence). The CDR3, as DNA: TGTGCCAGCAGCCTAATCCCGGAGACAGATACGCAGTATTTT. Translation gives CASSLIPETDTQYF.

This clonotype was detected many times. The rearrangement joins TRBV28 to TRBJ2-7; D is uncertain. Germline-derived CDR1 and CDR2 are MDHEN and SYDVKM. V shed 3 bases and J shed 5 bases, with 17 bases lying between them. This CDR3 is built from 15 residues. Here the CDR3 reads CASSFPQLNPHEQYF. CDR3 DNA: TGTGCCAGCAGTTTCCCACAGCTCAATCCACACGAGCAGTACTTC.

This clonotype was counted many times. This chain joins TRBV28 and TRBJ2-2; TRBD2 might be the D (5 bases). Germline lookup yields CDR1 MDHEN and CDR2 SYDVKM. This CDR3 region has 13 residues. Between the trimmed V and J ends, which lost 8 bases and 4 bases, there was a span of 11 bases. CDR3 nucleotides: TGTGCCAGCCTTTTAGGAGGCACCGGGGAGCTGTTTTTT. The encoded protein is CASLLGGTGELFF.

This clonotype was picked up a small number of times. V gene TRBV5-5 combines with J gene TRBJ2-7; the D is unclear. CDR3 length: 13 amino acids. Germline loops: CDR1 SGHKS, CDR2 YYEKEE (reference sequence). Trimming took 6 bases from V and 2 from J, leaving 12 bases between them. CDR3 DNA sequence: TGTGCCAGCACCGTAGTAGGTACCTACGAGCAGTACTTC. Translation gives CASTVVGTYEQYF.

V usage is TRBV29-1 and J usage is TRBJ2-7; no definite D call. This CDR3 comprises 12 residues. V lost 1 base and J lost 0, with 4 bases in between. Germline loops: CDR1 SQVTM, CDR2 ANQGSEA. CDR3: CSVEASSYEQYF. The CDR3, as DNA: TGCAGCGTTGAAGCCAGCTCCTACGAGCAGTACTTC.

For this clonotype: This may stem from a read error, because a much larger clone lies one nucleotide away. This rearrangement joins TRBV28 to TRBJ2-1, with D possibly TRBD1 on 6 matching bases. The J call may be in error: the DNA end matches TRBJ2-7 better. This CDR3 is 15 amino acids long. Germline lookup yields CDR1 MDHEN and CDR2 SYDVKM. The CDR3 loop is CASSSRGRGYNEQYF. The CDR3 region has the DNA TGTGCCAGCAGTTCCAGGGGTAGGGGATACAATGAGCAGTACTTC.

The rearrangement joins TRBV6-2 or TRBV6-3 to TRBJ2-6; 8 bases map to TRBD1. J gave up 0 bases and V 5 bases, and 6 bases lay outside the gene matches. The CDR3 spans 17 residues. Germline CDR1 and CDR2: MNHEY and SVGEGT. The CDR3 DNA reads TGTGCCAGCAGTGGGGGACAGGCGCGCTCTGGGGCCAACGTCCTGACTTTC. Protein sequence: CASSGGQARSGANVLTF.

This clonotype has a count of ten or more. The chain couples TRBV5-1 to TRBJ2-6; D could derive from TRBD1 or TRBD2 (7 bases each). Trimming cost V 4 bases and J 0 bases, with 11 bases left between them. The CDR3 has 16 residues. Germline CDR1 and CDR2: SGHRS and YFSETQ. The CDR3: CASSRGDSSGANVLTF. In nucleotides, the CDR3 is TGCGCCAGCAGCCGGGGGGACAGCTCTGGGGCCAACGTCCTGACTTTC.

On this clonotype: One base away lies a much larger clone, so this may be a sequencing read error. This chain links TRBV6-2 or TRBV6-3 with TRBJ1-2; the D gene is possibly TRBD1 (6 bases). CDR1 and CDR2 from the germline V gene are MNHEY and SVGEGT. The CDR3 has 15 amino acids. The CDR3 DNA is TGTGCCAGCAGTCACTCTATATTTTACAGGGACGGCTACACCTTC. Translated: CASSHSIFYRDGYTF.

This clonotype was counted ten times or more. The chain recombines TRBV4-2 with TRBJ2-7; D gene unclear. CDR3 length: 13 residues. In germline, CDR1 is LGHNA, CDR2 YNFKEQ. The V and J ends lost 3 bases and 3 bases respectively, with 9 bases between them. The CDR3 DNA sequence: TGTGCCAGCAGCCAGGGAACGGACTACGAGCAGTACTTC. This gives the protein CASSQGTDYEQYF.

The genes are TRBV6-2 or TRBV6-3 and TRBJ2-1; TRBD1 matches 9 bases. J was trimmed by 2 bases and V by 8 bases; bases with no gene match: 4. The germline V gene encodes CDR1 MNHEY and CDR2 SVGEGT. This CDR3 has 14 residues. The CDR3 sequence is CASQTGGTYNEQFF. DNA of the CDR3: TGTGCCAGCCAGACAGGGGGGACCTACAATGAGCAGTTCTTC.

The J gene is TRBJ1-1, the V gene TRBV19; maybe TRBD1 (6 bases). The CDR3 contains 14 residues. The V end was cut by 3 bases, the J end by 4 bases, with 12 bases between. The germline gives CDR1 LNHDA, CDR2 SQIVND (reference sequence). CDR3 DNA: TGTGCCAGTAGTATTGACGGAGGGGGCACTGAAGCTTTCTTT. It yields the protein CASSIDGGGTEAFF.

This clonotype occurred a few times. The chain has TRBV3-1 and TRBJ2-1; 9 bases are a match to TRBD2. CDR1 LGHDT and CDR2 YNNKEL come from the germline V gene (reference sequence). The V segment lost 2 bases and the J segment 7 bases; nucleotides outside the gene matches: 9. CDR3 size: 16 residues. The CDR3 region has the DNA TGTGCCAGCAGCCAACAACCCGGGACTAGCAAAAATGAGCAGTTCTTC. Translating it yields CASSQQPGTSKNEQFF.

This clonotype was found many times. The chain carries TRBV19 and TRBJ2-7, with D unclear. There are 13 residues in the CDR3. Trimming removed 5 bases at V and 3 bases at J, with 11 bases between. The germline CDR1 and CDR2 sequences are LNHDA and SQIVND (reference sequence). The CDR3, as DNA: TGTGCCAGTAGTTTCAGCGCCAGCTACGAGCAGTACTTC. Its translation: CASSFSASYEQYF.

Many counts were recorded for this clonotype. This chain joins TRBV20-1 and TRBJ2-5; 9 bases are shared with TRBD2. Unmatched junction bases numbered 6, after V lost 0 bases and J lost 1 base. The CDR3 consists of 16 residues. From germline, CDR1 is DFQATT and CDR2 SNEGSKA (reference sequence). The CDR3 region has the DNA TGCAGTGCTAGAGATCCCCTAGCGGGACTCCAAGAGACCCAGTACTTC. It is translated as CSARDPLAGLQETQYF.

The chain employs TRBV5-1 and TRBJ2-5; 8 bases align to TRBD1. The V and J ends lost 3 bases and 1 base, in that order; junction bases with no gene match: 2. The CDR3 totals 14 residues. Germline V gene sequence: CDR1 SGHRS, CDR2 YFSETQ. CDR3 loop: CASSSGQGQETQYF. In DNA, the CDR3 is TGCGCCAGCAGCTCTGGACAGGGCCAAGAGACCCAGTACTTC.

This chain's CDR3 is CASSYKGTGGDEQYF. The CDR3 coding sequence is TGTGCCAGCAGTTACAAAGGGACAGGGGGCGACGAGCAGTACTTC. This chain joins TRBV6-5 and TRBJ2-7; 12 bases are shared with TRBD1. The V gene's germline CDR1 is MNHEY and CDR2 SVGAGI. Trimming took 2 bases from V and 5 from J; bases not matched to a gene: 4. The CDR3 has 15 amino acids.

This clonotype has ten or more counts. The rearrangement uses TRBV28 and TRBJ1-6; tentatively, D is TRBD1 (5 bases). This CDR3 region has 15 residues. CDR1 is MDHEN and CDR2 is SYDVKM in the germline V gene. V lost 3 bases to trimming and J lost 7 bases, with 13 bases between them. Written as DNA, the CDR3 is TGTGCCAGCAGTTTGGGTGGGGGGTGGAATTCACCCCTCCACTTT. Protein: CASSLGGGWNSPLHF. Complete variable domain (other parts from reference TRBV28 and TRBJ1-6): DVKVTQSSRYLVKRTGEKVFLECVQDMDHENMFWYRQDPGLGLRLIYFSYDVKMKEKGDIPEGYSVSREKKERFSLILESASTNQTSMYLCASSLGGGWNSPLHFGNGTRLTVT.

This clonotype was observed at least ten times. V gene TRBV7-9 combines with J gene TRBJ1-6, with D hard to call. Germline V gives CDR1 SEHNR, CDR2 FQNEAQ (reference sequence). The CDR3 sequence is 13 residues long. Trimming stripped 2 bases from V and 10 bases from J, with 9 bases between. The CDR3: CASSLISGSPLHF. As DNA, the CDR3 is TGTGCCAGCAGCTTAATCTCGGGATCACCCCTCCACTTT. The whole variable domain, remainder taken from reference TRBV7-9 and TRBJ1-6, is DTGVSQNPRHKITKRGQNVTFRCDPISEHNRLYWYRQTLGQGPEFLTYFQNEAQLEKSRLLSDRFSAERPKGSFSTLEIQRTEQGDSAMYLCASSLISGSPLHFGNGTRLTVT.

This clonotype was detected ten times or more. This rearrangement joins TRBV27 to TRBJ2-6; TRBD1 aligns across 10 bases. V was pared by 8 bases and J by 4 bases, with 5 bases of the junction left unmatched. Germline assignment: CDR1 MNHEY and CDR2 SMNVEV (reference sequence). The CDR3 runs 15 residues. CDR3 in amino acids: CASGTGVSGANVLTF. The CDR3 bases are TGTGCCAGCGGGACAGGGGTATCCGGGGCCAACGTCCTGACTTTC. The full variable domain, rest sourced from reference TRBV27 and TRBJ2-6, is EAQVTQNPRYLITVTGKKLTVTCSQNMNHEYMSWYRQDPGLGLRQIYYSMNVEVTDKGDVPEGYKVSRKEKRNFPLILESPSPNQTSLYFCASGTGVSGANVLTFGAGSRLTVL.

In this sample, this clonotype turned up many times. Here the CDR3 DNA reads TGTGCCAGCAGCTGGACAGCTGACCAAGAGACCCAGTACTTC. Its translation: CASSWTADQETQYF. The rearrangement joins TRBV27 to TRBJ2-5; a possible D gene is TRBD1 (6 bases). Trimming took off 6 bases at V and 0 bases at J, with 11 bases between the two ends. Per the germline V gene, CDR1 is MNHEY and CDR2 is SMNVEV (reference sequence). The CDR3 spans 14 residues.

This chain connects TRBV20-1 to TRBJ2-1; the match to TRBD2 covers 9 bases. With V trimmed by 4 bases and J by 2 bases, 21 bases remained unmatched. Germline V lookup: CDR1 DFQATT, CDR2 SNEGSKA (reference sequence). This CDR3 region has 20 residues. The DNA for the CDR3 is TGCAGTGCTAAACCCCCCCCGGGAGCGGGAGGTTTATGGGCCTACAATGAGCAGTTCTTC. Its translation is CSAKPPPGAGGLWAYNEQFF.

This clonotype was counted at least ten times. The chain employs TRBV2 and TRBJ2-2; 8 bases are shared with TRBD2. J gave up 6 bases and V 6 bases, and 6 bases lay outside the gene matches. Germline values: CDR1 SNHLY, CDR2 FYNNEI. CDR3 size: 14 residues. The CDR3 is CASRKLAEAGELFF. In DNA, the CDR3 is TGTGCCAGCAGAAAACTAGCGGAGGCCGGGGAGCTGTTTTTT. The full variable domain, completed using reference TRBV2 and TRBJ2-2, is EPEVTQTPSHQVTQMGQEVILRCVPISNHLYFYWYRQILGQKVEFLVSFYNNEISEKSEIFDDQFSVERPDGSNFTLKIRSTKLEDSAMYFCASRKLAEAGELFFGEGSRLTVL.